A selection of T cell receptor beta chains follows, all from one sample in a study of cytomegalovirus exposure and HLA in healthy donors. Here immunoSEQ multiplex PCR was the method, and the copy in TCRdb shows in-frame clones only, minus some. The sample data list roughly 80,000 clones. Material: PBMCs. The source of these receptors is a man aged 50 or older in good health and CMV-seronegative. The CDR3 runs from the conserved cysteine through the conserved F or W. A D gene is named only where the DNA matches it firmly.

D gene: .
V gene: TRBV18
J gene: TRBJ1-1
CDR3 DNA: TGTGCCAGCTCACCATCGGAACAGGTGAACACTGAAGCTTTCTTT
CDR3 protein: CASSPSEQVNTEAFF

D gene: .
V gene: TRBV19
J gene: TRBJ1-6
CDR3 DNA: TGTGCCAGTAGTATGAGGTTGGGGGGGAGCTATAATTCACCCCTCCACTTT
CDR3 protein: CASSMRLGGSYNSPLHF

D gene: TRBD1
V gene: TRBV19
J gene: TRBJ1-6
CDR3 DNA: TGTGCCAGTAAGAATTCCGGGACAGGGAATTCACCCCTCCACTTT
CDR3 protein: CASKNSGTGNSPLHF

D gene: .
V gene: TRBV28
J gene: TRBJ1-4
CDR3 DNA: TGTGCCAGCGCAGGGTCTTTTGGTGAAAAACTGTTTTTT
CDR3 protein: CASAGSFGEKLFF

D gene: TRBD1
V gene: TRBV5-1
J gene: TRBJ1-1
CDR3 DNA: TGCGCCAGCAGCCCGACGACAGGGGGGTTGAACACTGAAGCTTTCTTT
CDR3 protein: CASSPTTGGLNTEAFF

D gene: TRBD1
V gene: TRBV28
J gene: TRBJ2-3
CDR3 DNA: TGTGCCAGCAGTATTACAGGGGTTTCAGATACGCAGTATTTT
CDR3 protein: CASSITGVSDTQYF

D gene: .
V gene: TRBV4-2
J gene: TRBJ2-2
CDR3 DNA: TGTGCCAGCAGCCAAGGCCTAGTAGTCGGGGAGCTGTTTTTT
CDR3 protein: CASSQGLVVGELFF

D gene: .
V gene: TRBV28
J gene: TRBJ2-7
CDR3 DNA: TGTGCCAGCAGTTTATTGGGGACATACGAGCAGTACTTC
CDR3 protein: CASSLLGTYEQYF

D gene: .
V gene: TRBV2
J gene: TRBJ2-1
CDR3 DNA: TGTGCCAGCAATACTCCGCGGGACTCATCTAGTAAGGAGCAGTTCTTC
CDR3 protein: CASNTPRDSSSKEQFF

D gene: .
V gene: TRBV15
J gene: TRBJ2-5
CDR3 DNA: TGTGCCACCAGCGTCCCAGGAGAGACCCAGTACTTC
CDR3 protein: CATSVPGETQYF

D gene: TRBD1
V gene: TRBV5-6
J gene: TRBJ1-3
CDR3 DNA: TGTGCCAGCAGCTGGGGACAGGGCTCTCCCTATTCTGGAAACACCATATATTTT
CDR3 protein: CASSWGQGSPYSGNTIYF

D gene: .
V gene: TRBV7-9
J gene: TRBJ1-3
CDR3 DNA: TGTGCCAGCAGCGAACAAACGTTCTCTGGAAACACCATATATTTT
CDR3 protein: CASSEQTFSGNTIYF

D gene: TRBD2
V gene: TRBV4-1
J gene: TRBJ2-5
CDR3 DNA: TGCGCCAGCAGCCAATCCGTGGGACTAGCGGAGGCCCAGTACTTC
CDR3 protein: CASSQSVGLAEAQYF

D gene: TRBD1
V gene: TRBV11-2
J gene: TRBJ1-1
CDR3 DNA: TGTGCCAGCAGCCCTGGGACAGGGAGGACTGAAGCTTTCTTT
CDR3 protein: CASSPGTGRTEAFF

D gene: TRBD1
V gene: TRBV7-2
J gene: TRBJ1-1
CDR3 DNA: TGTGCCAGCGGTGGGACAGCATACACTGAAGCTTTCTTT
CDR3 protein: CASGGTAYTEAFF

D gene: .
V gene: TRBV19
J gene: TRBJ1-2
CDR3 DNA: TGTGCCAGTAGTTCGTTGGGACACGATGGCTACACCTTC
CDR3 protein: CASSSLGHDGYTF

D gene: TRBD1
V gene: TRBV29-1
J gene: TRBJ1-4
CDR3 DNA: TGCAGCGTTCCGGGACAGGGTAATGAAAAACTGTTTTTT
CDR3 protein: CSVPGQGNEKLFF

D gene: .
V gene: TRBV18
J gene: TRBJ2-5
CDR3 DNA: TGTGCCAGCTCACCACCGGCAGGGCAAGAGACCCAGTACTTC
CDR3 protein: CASSPPAGQETQYF

D gene: .
V gene: TRBV28
J gene: TRBJ1-1
CDR3 DNA: TGTGCCAGCAGTTTATTGCCTATGAACACTGAAGCTTTCTTT
CDR3 protein: CASSLLPMNTEAFF

D gene: .
V gene: TRBV7-9
J gene: TRBJ2-7
CDR3 DNA: TGTGCCAGCAGCTTAGTACAGATCTCCTACGAGCAGTACTTC
CDR3 protein: CASSLVQISYEQYF

D gene: TRBD1
V gene: TRBV4-1
J gene: TRBJ2-1
CDR3 DNA: TGCGCCAGCAGCCAAGGACAGGGTATTAATGAGCAGTTCTTC
CDR3 protein: CASSQGQGINEQFF

D gene: .
V gene: TRBV6-6
J gene: TRBJ1-5
CDR3 DNA: TGTGCCAGCAATACCGGGAGGTTAAATAGCAATCAGCCCAAGCATTTT
CDR3 protein: CASNTGRLNSNQPKHF

D gene: .
V gene: TRBV6-5
J gene: TRBJ1-2
CDR3 DNA: TGTGCCAGCAGTTACTCAGCGCAGAAGGGCTACACCTTC
CDR3 protein: CASSYSAQKGYTF

D gene: .
V gene: TRBV19
J gene: TRBJ2-7
CDR3 DNA: TGTGCCAGTAGTACGGGGTATACCAGGAACTCCTACGAGCAGTACTTC
CDR3 protein: CASSTGYTRNSYEQYF

D gene: TRBD2
V gene: TRBV19
J gene: TRBJ2-5
CDR3 DNA: TGTGCCAGTAATGCGGGGGGCCTTCTGGAGACCCAGTACTTC
CDR3 protein: CASNAGGLLETQYF

D gene: TRBD1
V gene: TRBV5-1
J gene: TRBJ2-3
CDR3 DNA: TGCGCCAGCAGCTTAGGGACAGGGGGTTTCACAGATACGCAGTATTTT
CDR3 protein: CASSLGTGGFTDTQYF

D gene: TRBD1
V gene: TRBV27
J gene: TRBJ2-7
CDR3 DNA: TGTGCCAGCAGTAGCAACAGGGGGTACTACGAGCAGTACTTC
CDR3 protein: CASSSNRGYYEQYF

D gene: .
V gene: TRBV19
J gene: TRBJ1-1
CDR3 DNA: TGTGCCAGTGGACTTTTGAACACTGAAGCTTTCTTT
CDR3 protein: CASGLLNTEAFF

D gene: TRBD2
V gene: TRBV5-1
J gene: TRBJ2-3
CDR3 DNA: TGCGCCAGCAGCTTGGTTCCTAGCGGGGGGACCACCACAGATACGCAGTATTTT
CDR3 protein: CASSLVPSGGTTTDTQYF

D gene: .
V gene: TRBV7-9
J gene: TRBJ2-5
CDR3 DNA: TGTGCCAGCAGCCCCAGATTGAAAGAGACCCAGTACTTC
CDR3 protein: CASSPRLKETQYF

D gene: TRBD2
V gene: TRBV28
J gene: TRBJ2-7
CDR3 DNA: TGTGCCAGCAGTTTCGGGGGGTCCTACGAGCAGTACTTC
CDR3 protein: CASSFGGSYEQYF

D gene: TRBD1
V gene: TRBV30
J gene: TRBJ1-2
CDR3 DNA: TGTGCCTGGAGTGGGACAGGGGGCGGGGGCTACACCTTC
CDR3 protein: CAWSGTGGGGYTF

D gene: .
V gene: TRBV19
J gene: TRBJ1-6
CDR3 DNA: TGTGCTAGTAGTCCCGGGCCCTGGGGCTCACCCCTCCACTTT
CDR3 protein: CASSPGPWGSPLHF

D gene: TRBD1
V gene: TRBV7-3
J gene: TRBJ1-1
CDR3 DNA: TGTGCCAGCAGAAAGACAGGGGGCAAGGGCACTGAAGCTTTCTTT
CDR3 protein: CASRKTGGKGTEAFF

D gene: .
V gene: TRBV11-1
J gene: TRBJ1-1
CDR3 DNA: TGTGCCAGCAGCCCCGGGGTCCTGAACACTGAAGCTTTCTTT
CDR3 protein: CASSPGVLNTEAFF

D gene: TRBD1
V gene: TRBV5-6
J gene: TRBJ1-5
CDR3 DNA: TGTGCCAGCTCCAGATATGGGACAGGGGAACAGCCCCAGCATTTT
CDR3 protein: CASSRYGTGEQPQHF

D gene: .
V gene: TRBV7-3
J gene: TRBJ1-1
CDR3 DNA: TGTGCCAGCAGCTTAACCATGAACACTGAAGCTTTCTTT
CDR3 protein: CASSLTMNTEAFF

D gene: TRBD1
V gene: TRBV27
J gene: TRBJ1-5
CDR3 DNA: TGTGCCAGCAGTCTTGTTGGGGGACAGGGGGGTTATCAGCCCCAGCATTTT
CDR3 protein: CASSLVGGQGGYQPQHF

D gene: .
V gene: TRBV11-1
J gene: TRBJ2-2
CDR3 DNA: TGTGCCAGCAGCAGGAGGCAAGGGCCCACCGGGGAGCTGTTTTTT
CDR3 protein: CASSRRQGPTGELFF

D gene: TRBD1
V gene: TRBV6-6
J gene: TRBJ2-2
CDR3 DNA: TGTGCCAGCGGACAGGGGTACACCGGGGAGCTGTTTTTT
CDR3 protein: CASGQGYTGELFF

D gene: .
V gene: TRBV11-2
J gene: TRBJ2-5
CDR3 DNA: TGTGCCAGCAGCTTAGCTGGGAGTGGGACCCAGTACTTC
CDR3 protein: CASSLAGSGTQYF

D gene: TRBD1
V gene: TRBV27
J gene: TRBJ2-3
CDR3 DNA: TGTGCCACCTCGGACAGGGGGGCGCAGTATTTT
CDR3 protein: CATSDRGAQYF

D gene: .
V gene: TRBV4-2
J gene: TRBJ2-1
CDR3 DNA: TGTGCCAGCAGCCAAGGCAAGAGCTCCTACAATGAGCAGTTCTTC
CDR3 protein: CASSQGKSSYNEQFF

D gene: .
V gene: TRBV5-1
J gene: TRBJ2-7
CDR3 DNA: TGCGCCAGCAGTCTCCCGCTAACAGGGAGCTCCTACGAGCAGTACTTC
CDR3 protein: CASSLPLTGSSYEQYF

D gene: TRBD1
V gene: TRBV19
J gene: TRBJ1-1
CDR3 DNA: TGTGCCAGTAGTATAGTCGGGACAGGGAACACTGAAGCTTTCTTT
CDR3 protein: CASSIVGTGNTEAFF

D gene: TRBD2
V gene: TRBV9
J gene: TRBJ2-7
CDR3 DNA: TGTGCCAGCAGCGCCGGGACTAGCGGGGGGCGTTACGAGCAGTACTTC
CDR3 protein: CASSAGTSGGRYEQYF

D gene: .
V gene: TRBV9
J gene: TRBJ2-7
CDR3 DNA: TGTGCCAGCAGCGTAGGACCAACTACCTACGAGCAGTACTTC
CDR3 protein: CASSVGPTTYEQYF

D gene: .
V gene: TRBV7-2
J gene: TRBJ2-1
CDR3 DNA: TGTGCCAGCAGCTTACCCCCGGGACACTCGTACAATGAGCAGTTCTTC
CDR3 protein: CASSLPPGHSYNEQFF

D gene: .
V gene: TRBV15
J gene: TRBJ2-2
CDR3 DNA: TGTGCCACCAGCAGTGGTGTCGCCTACCGGAACACCGGGGAGCTGTTTTTT
CDR3 protein: CATSSGVAYRNTGELFF

D gene: .
V gene: TRBV7-6
J gene: TRBJ2-3
CDR3 DNA: TGTGCCAGCAGTCAAAACGGGGGAACAGATACGCAGTATTTT
CDR3 protein: CASSQNGGTDTQYF

D gene: .
V gene: TRBV6-1
J gene: TRBJ1-4
CDR3 DNA: TGTGCCAGCAGTGAACCTGGGAGCTCTAATGAAAAACTGTTTTTT
CDR3 protein: CASSEPGSSNEKLFF

D gene: TRBD1
V gene: TRBV7-6
J gene: TRBJ2-7
CDR3 DNA: TGTGCCAGCAGCTTGAGCCCAGGGGGCTACGAGCAGTACTTC
CDR3 protein: CASSLSPGGYEQYF

D gene: TRBD1
V gene: TRBV28
J gene: TRBJ2-7
CDR3 DNA: TGTGCCAGCAGTTTAGACAGGGGGGACGTTTTAAACGAGCAGTACTTC
CDR3 protein: CASSLDRGDVLNEQYF

D gene: .
V gene: TRBV7-9
J gene: TRBJ2-1
CDR3 DNA: TGTGCCAGCACCTATCTATGGTCTTCCTACAATGAGCAGTTCTTC
CDR3 protein: CASTYLWSSYNEQFF

D gene: .
V gene: TRBV5-1
J gene: TRBJ2-2
CDR3 DNA: TGCGCCAGCAGCTTGGGGGTCTACGGGGGATCGAACACCGGGGAGCTGTTTTTT
CDR3 protein: CASSLGVYGGSNTGELFF

D gene: .
V gene: TRBV29-1
J gene: TRBJ2-3
CDR3 DNA: TGCTGTTGGAGGGCTCGAGCCGCAGATACGCAGTATTTT
CDR3 protein: CCWRARAADTQYF

D gene: TRBD1
V gene: TRBV11-3
J gene: TRBJ1-2
CDR3 DNA: TGTGCCAGCAGTATGTCCAGGACAGGGGTCGGCTACACCTTC
CDR3 protein: CASSMSRTGVGYTF

D gene: .
V gene: TRBV20-1
J gene: TRBJ2-7
CDR3 DNA: TGCAGTGCTGCGGAGTCGTTCCAGTACTTC
CDR3 protein: CSAAESFQYF

D gene: .
V gene: TRBV6-5
J gene: TRBJ2-2
CDR3 DNA: TGTGCCAGCAGGCCTGGACAGCCGAACACCGGGGAGCTGTTTTTT
CDR3 protein: CASRPGQPNTGELFF

D gene: TRBD1
V gene: TRBV5-1
J gene: TRBJ1-1
CDR3 DNA: TGCGCCAGCAGCTTTGAACAGGGGGAAGCTTTCTTT
CDR3 protein: CASSFEQGEAFF